What follows are 24 T cell receptor beta chains derived from one specimen sequenced in a study of shared clonotypes between healthy human individuals. Libraries were prepared by immunoSEQ multiplex PCR; TCRdb keeps only in-frame clonotypes and omits some of them. The data show some 2.4 million clones, more than 85% seen once. The sample comprised naive CD4+ T cells from PBMCs. Noted subset: CD45RA+ positively selected. The receptors were gathered from a man younger than 35 in good health. Some clones in this sample may be carry-over from other donors' samples.

This chain uses TRBV5-6 with TRBJ2-5, with 7 bases identical to TRBD2. The J call may be faulty, since TRBJ2-7 better matches the DNA end. Per germline, CDR1 SGHDT and CDR2 YYEEEE. The CDR3 is 16 residues long. The CDR3 nucleotides read TGTGCCAGCATCCCGGGGGGATCGGGTGCGTCCTACGAGCAGTACTTC. Its protein product is CASIPGGSGASYEQYF.

The J gene is TRBJ2-5, the V gene TRBV6-1, with 8 bases fitting TRBD1. The V gene's germline CDR1 is MNHNS and CDR2 SASEGT. The CDR3 loop spans 14 amino acids. Germline trimming cut 5 bases from V and 5 bases from J; bases unmatched to any gene: 7. Here the CDR3 reads CASSWTGSEETQYF. CDR3 in DNA: TGTGCCAGCAGTTGGACAGGGAGCGAGGAGACCCAGTACTTC.

The chain has TRBV11-2 and TRBJ1-1; the D is unclear. The germline gives CDR1 SGHAT, CDR2 FQNNGV. The CDR3 has 11 residues. V was shortened by 5 bases and J by 3 bases, with 4 bases between the two germline ends. The CDR3 DNA is TGTGCCAGCAGCATCGACACTGAAGCTTTCTTT. The encoded protein is CASSIDTEAFF.

This chain links TRBV27 with TRBJ1-2; tentatively, D is TRBD1 (5 bases). Germline V CDR1 and CDR2: MNHEY, SMNVEV (reference sequence). This CDR3 spans 15 amino acids. Trimming removed 7 bases from V and 6 bases from J, with 21 bases in between. CDR3 sequence: CASMSSGEPFHGYTF. CDR3 coding DNA: TGTGCCAGCATGTCGTCGGGGGAACCCTTCCATGGCTACACCTTC.

The gene calls are TRBV4-2 and TRBJ2-3; TRBD2 matches 9 bases. With 5 bases clipped from V and 3 bases from J, the junction kept 6 bases outside the gene matches. This CDR3 is 15 amino acids long. The germline CDR1 and CDR2 sequences are LGHNA and YNFKEQ. CDR3 sequence (DNA): TGTGCCAGCAGCTACGATCTAGCGGGAACAGATACGCAGTATTTT. Translation: CASSYDLAGTDTQYF.

The J gene is TRBJ1-2, the V gene TRBV29-1, with 7 bases matching TRBD1. With 3 bases clipped from V and 4 bases from J, the junction kept 2 bases outside the gene matches. The CDR3 runs to 12 residues. Germline CDR1 SQVTM, CDR2 ANQGSEA. The CDR3 coding sequence is TGCAGCGTTGAGGGGACAGCCTATGGCTACACCTTC. Its protein is CSVEGTAYGYTF.

This chain joins TRBV27 and TRBJ2-5; 8 nucleotides agree with TRBD2. From germline, CDR1 is MNHEY and CDR2 SMNVEV (reference sequence). J was trimmed by 5 bases and V by 6 bases; bases with no gene match: 11. The CDR3 totals 15 residues. The CDR3 here is CASRGLGESGETQYF. As DNA, the CDR3 is TGTGCCAGCAGGGGACTAGGAGAGTCCGGGGAGACCCAGTACTTC.

This clone has a single count. The rearrangement uses TRBV7-9 and TRBJ2-3; 10 nucleotides line up with TRBD2. Germline V gene lookup returns CDR1 SEHNR and CDR2 FQNEAQ (reference sequence). CDR3 length: 15 amino acids. J was trimmed by 2 bases and V by 7 bases; bases with no gene match: 6. The chain's CDR3 is CASNPGLAVTDTQYF. Written as DNA, the CDR3 is TGTGCCAGCAACCCCGGACTAGCGGTCACAGATACGCAGTATTTT.

A single count supports this clone. The chain joins TRBV13 to TRBJ2-3; 11 bases are shared with TRBD2. The CDR3 is made up of 17 amino acids. J lost 4 bases, V lost 9 bases, and 15 bases had no gene match. Germline V CDR1 and CDR2: PRHDT, FYEKMQ (reference sequence). The CDR3 spells CASSRRGLAGGSDTQYF. In DNA, the CDR3 is TGTGCCAGTTCAAGGAGGGGGCTAGCGGGAGGCTCAGATACGCAGTATTTT.

As concerns this clone: The sample contains more than one DNA sequence encoding this CDR3. The rearrangement joins TRBV5-1 to TRBJ2-1, with D unclear. The CDR3 has 12 amino acids. The germline gives CDR1 SGHRS, CDR2 YFSETQ. V was cut by 3 bases and J by 4 bases, with 5 bases left in between. CDR3 residues: CASSSIYNEQFF. The CDR3 DNA follows: TGCGCCAGCAGCTCGATTTACAATGAGCAGTTCTTC.

Note on this clone: Other DNA sequences of this sample code for an identical CDR3. The chain recombines TRBV28 with TRBJ2-1, with a tentative D call TRBD1 (7 bases). Trimming took off 11 bases at V and 1 base at J, with 9 bases between the two ends. Germline loops: CDR1 MDHEN, CDR2 SYDVKM. This CDR3 region has 12 residues. CDR3 bases: TGTGCCTCAGGGGGGTCCTACAATGAGCAGTTCTTC. Translating it yields CASGGSYNEQFF.

The DNA of the CDR3 is TGTGCCAGTAGTATAGCAGACAGGGCGTACGAGCAGTACTTC. This sequence encodes CASSIADRAYEQYF. The rearrangement links TRBV19 to TRBJ2-7; 7 bases line up with TRBD1. This CDR3 contains 14 residues. V trimming: 1 base; J trimming: 4 bases; junction bases outside the gene matches: 4. Germline lookup yields CDR1 LNHDA and CDR2 SQIVND (reference sequence).

The rearrangement uses TRBV5-1 and TRBJ2-1; D not certain. CDR1 and CDR2 (germline): SGHRS, YFSETQ. Between the trimmed V and J ends, which lost 1 base and 8 bases, there was a span of 4 bases. This CDR3 has 11 residues. The CDR3 is CASSLSHEQFF. CDR3 in DNA: TGCGCCAGCAGCTTGTCCCATGAGCAGTTCTTC.

V is TRBV19 and J is TRBJ2-4, with D possibly matching TRBD1 (6 bases). Germline V gene data show CDR1 as LNHDA and CDR2 as SQIVND (reference sequence). This CDR3 region has 15 residues. The V end lost 7 bases, the J end lost 0 bases, and 13 bases lay between the germline ends. CDR3 in DNA: TGTGCCAGTACCCAAGGGGGATTAGCCAAAAACATTCAGTACTTC. This sequence encodes CASTQGGLAKNIQYF.

CDR3 amino acids: CASSLDRGWAGELFF. Written as DNA, the CDR3 is TGTGCCAGCAGCTTAGACAGGGGGTGGGCCGGGGAGCTGTTTTTT. The chain joins TRBV7-2 to TRBJ2-2; 8 bases agree with TRBD1. Germline CDR1 is SGHTA and CDR2 is FQGNSA. J gave up 6 bases and V 1 base, and 4 bases lay outside the gene matches. The CDR3 covers 15 residues. Full variable domain (remainder filled in from reference TRBV7-2 and TRBJ2-2): GAGVSQSPSNKVTEKGKDVELRCDPISGHTALYWYRQSLGQGLEFLIYFQGNSAPDKSGLPSDRFSAERTGGSVSTLTIQRTQQEDSAVYLCASSLDRGWAGELFFGEGSRLTVL.

Comment on this clone: Other DNA sequences within the sample encode an identical CDR3. The chain recombines TRBV29-1 with TRBJ2-2, with D perhaps matching TRBD1 or TRBD2 (5 bases each). Germline CDR1 is SQVTM and CDR2 is ANQGSEA. The V and J ends lost 3 bases and 8 bases respectively, with 10 bases between them. This CDR3 is built from 12 residues. The CDR3: CSVDRGTGELFF. CDR3 DNA sequence: TGCAGCGTTGACCGTGGGACGGGGGAGCTGTTTTTT.

The chain carries TRBV6-5 and TRBJ1-2; no definite D call. The CDR3 loop spans 14 amino acids. The germline V gene has CDR1 MNHEY and CDR2 SVGAGI. The V and J ends lost 0 bases and 3 bases respectively, with 8 bases between them. DNA for the CDR3: TGTGCCAGCAGTTACTCAGGACTTGACTATGGCTACACCTTC. It translates to CASSYSGLDYGYTF.

The chain is built from TRBV6-1 and TRBJ2-1; 8 bases line up with TRBD2. Looked up from germline, CDR1 is MNHNS and CDR2 is SASEGT. The CDR3 is 12 amino acids. The V gene end was trimmed by 6 bases and the J gene end by 9 bases; junction bases not matched to a gene: 4. The CDR3 loop is CASRAAGGEQFF. For the CDR3, the DNA is TGTGCCAGCAGGGCTGCGGGAGGTGAGCAGTTCTTC.

V usage is TRBV29-1 and J usage is TRBJ2-5; TRBD2 agrees at 7 bases. The J call is in doubt because the DNA end fits TRBJ2-7 better. This CDR3 has 15 residues. From germline, CDR1 is SQVTM and CDR2 ANQGSEA. CDR3 bases: TGCAGCGTCGCACAATTACTAGCGAGGGGTTACGAGCAGTACTTC. It codes for CSVAQLLARGYEQYF.

The genes are TRBV5-1 and TRBJ2-5; TRBD1 agrees at 9 bases. Trimming took 4 bases from V and 4 from J; bases not matched to a gene: 8. This CDR3 is built from 15 residues. Germline V lookup: CDR1 SGHRS, CDR2 YFSETQ. CDR3 region: CASSGGQGGGETQYF. CDR3 in DNA: TGCGCCAGCAGCGGGGGACAGGGCGGCGGAGAGACCCAGTACTTC.

J is TRBJ1-6 and V is TRBV28; 7 nucleotides match TRBD1. The CDR3 spans 13 residues. Looked up from germline, CDR1 is MDHEN and CDR2 is SYDVKM. The ends lost 5 bases at V and 14 bases at J; junction bases unmatched: 9. The CDR3 DNA reads as TGTGCCAGCAGTCTGATAGGGGGCCCTACCCTCCACTTT. Residues: CASSLIGGPTLHF.

CDR3 nucleotide sequence: TGTGCCAGCAGCCGAAACGGACGGGATGAGACCCAGTACTTC. It is translated as CASSRNGRDETQYF. The rearrangement uses TRBV5-6 and TRBJ2-5, with a possible D match to TRBD2 (5 bases). The CDR3 has 14 residues. V lost 4 bases to trimming and J lost 5 bases, with 15 bases between them. Germline values: CDR1 SGHDT, CDR2 YYEEEE. Looking up the rest from reference TRBV5-6 and TRBJ2-5 gives the full variable domain: DAGVTQSPTHLIKTRGQQVTLRCSPKSGHDTVSWYQQALGQGPQFIFQYYEEEERQRGNFPDRFSGHQFPNYSSELNVNALLLGDSALYLCASSRNGRDETQYFGPGTRLLVL.

The J gene is TRBJ1-1, the V gene TRBV4-1, with a weak D call TRBD1 (5 bases). Germline CDR1 MGHRA, CDR2 YSYEKL. This CDR3 is 12 amino acids long. V dropped 4 bases and J dropped 6 bases, with 9 bases sitting between them. The DNA for the CDR3 is TGCGCCAGCAGCCCAGGGATCGCTGAAGCTTTCTTT. It specifies CASSPGIAEAFF.

The gene calls are TRBV28 and TRBJ2-5; D not resolved. Gene TRBJ2-7 matches the end of the DNA better, so the J call may be wrong. This CDR3 is built from 14 residues. In germline, CDR1 is MDHEN, CDR2 SYDVKM. CDR3 DNA: TGTGCCAGCAGTGGATTCGGATCCCCCTACGAGCAGTACTTC. It translates to CASSGFGSPYEQYF.